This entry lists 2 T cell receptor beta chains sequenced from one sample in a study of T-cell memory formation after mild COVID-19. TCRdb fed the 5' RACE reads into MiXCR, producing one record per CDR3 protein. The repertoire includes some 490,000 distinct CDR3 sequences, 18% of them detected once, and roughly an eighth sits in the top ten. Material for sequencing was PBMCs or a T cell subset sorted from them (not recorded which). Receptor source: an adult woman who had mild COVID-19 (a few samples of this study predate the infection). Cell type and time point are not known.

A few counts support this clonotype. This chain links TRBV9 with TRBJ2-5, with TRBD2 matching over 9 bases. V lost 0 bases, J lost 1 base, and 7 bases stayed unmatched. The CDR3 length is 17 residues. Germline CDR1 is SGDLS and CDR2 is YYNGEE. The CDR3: CASSVAPARGGQETQYF. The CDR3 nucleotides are TGTGCCAGCAGCGTAGCCCCGGCGCGGGGGGGCCAAGAGACCCAGTACTTC.

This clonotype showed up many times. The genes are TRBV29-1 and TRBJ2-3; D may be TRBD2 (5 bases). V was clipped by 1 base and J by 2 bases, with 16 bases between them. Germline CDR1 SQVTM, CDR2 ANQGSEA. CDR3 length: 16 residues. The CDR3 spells CSVEGNPGSDTDTQYF. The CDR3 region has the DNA TGCAGCGTTGAAGGCAATCCGGGGAGCGACACAGATACGCAGTATTTT.